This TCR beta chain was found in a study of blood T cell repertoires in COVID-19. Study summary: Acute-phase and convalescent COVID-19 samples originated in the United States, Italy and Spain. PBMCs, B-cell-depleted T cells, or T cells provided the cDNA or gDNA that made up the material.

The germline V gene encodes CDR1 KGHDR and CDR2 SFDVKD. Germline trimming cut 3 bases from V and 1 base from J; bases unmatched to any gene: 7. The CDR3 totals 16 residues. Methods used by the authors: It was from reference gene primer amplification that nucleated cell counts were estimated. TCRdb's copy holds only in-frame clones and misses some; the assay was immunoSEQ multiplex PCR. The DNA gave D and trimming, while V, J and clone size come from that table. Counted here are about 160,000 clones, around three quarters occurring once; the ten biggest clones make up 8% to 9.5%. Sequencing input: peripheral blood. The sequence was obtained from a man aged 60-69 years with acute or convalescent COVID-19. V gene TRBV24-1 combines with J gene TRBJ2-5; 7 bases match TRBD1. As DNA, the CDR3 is TGTGCCACCAGTGATGCCCTCCGACAGGGCCAAGAGACCCAGTACTTC. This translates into CATSDALRQGQETQYF.